Below, 3 T cell receptor beta chains from the same sample are listed, as sequenced in a study of beta chain features in type 1 diabetes. The investigators reverse transcribed all of the isolated RNA, so they sequenced expressed TCRB transcripts. Produced via immunoSEQ multiplex PCR; TCRdb's table is partial and in-frame only. The table lists roughly 500,000 clones, around 30% of them singletons, with around 0.065% in the top ten. The sequencing input was naive CD4+ T cells from blood. These receptors all come from a man between 18 and 35 years old in good health.

The chain links TRBV30 to TRBJ1-3; D gene unclear. Germline values: CDR1 GTSNPN, CDR2 SVGIG (reference sequence). Trimming cost V 1 base and J 1 base, with 5 bases left between them. CDR3 size: 13 residues. Here the CDR3 DNA reads TGTGCCTGGAGTGAACTTTCTGGAAACACCATATATTTT. Its translation: CAWSELSGNTIYF.

The chain uses TRBV15 and TRBJ2-3; D remains ambiguous. The CDR3 runs 17 residues. CDR1 is LNHNV and CDR2 is YYDKDF in the germline V gene (reference sequence). V was clipped by 0 bases and J by 2 bases, with 15 bases between them. This chain's CDR3 is CATSRDLVLGYTDTQYF. The CDR3 DNA reads TGTGCCACCAGCAGAGATCTGGTTCTAGGGTACACAGATACGCAGTATTTT.

The sample holds a few counts of this clone. The gene calls are TRBV30 and TRBJ1-3; no firm D call. Trimming took off 2 bases at V and 8 bases at J, with 10 bases between the two ends. CDR1 is GTSNPN and CDR2 is SVGIG in the germline V gene (reference sequence). There are 12 residues in the CDR3. CDR3 sequence reads: CAWSRQADTIYF. For the CDR3, the DNA is TGTGCCTGGAGTCGGCAGGCGGACACCATATATTTT. The whole variable domain, remainder taken from reference TRBV30 and TRBJ1-3, is SQTIHQWPATLVQPVGSPLSLECTVEGTSNPNLYWYRQAAGRGLQLLFYSVGIGQISSEVPQNLSASRPQDRQFILSSKKLLLSDSGFYLCAWSRQADTIYFGEGSWLTVV.